Sequencing of this T cell receptor (beta chain) was carried out in a study of blood T cell repertoires in COVID-19. About the study: Acute and convalescent COVID-19 samples came from the United States, Italy and Spain. PBMCs, B-cell-depleted T cells, or T cells provided the cDNA or gDNA that made up the material.

Measured with immunoSEQ multiplex PCR; TCRdb has only the in-frame clones, and not every one. This table holds fewer than 50,000 clones, around 85% found once. Specimen: peripheral blood. The receptor comes from a man aged 50-60 years with active COVID-19.

CDR3: CASRLSGGSTYEQYF. CDR3 bases: TGTGCCAGCAGACTTAGCGGGGGGAGCACCTACGAGCAGTACTTC. The chain uses TRBV2 and TRBJ2-7; 10 bases match TRBD2. The CDR3 is made up of 15 amino acids. The V segment lost 6 bases and the J segment 2 bases; nucleotides outside the gene matches: 7. The V gene's germline CDR1 is SNHLY and CDR2 FYNNEI. Complete variable domain (other parts from reference TRBV2 and TRBJ2-7): EPEVTQTPSHQVTQMGQEVILRCVPISNHLYFYWYRQILGQKVEFLVSFYNNEISEKSEIFDDQFSVERPDGSNFTLKIRSTKLEDSAMYFCASRLSGGSTYEQYFGPGTRLTVT.